The clone carrying this T cell receptor (beta chain) was seen just once. Its antigen is still unknown. The data derive from a study of OX40 agonist ivuxolimab in advanced cancers. Points from the study as a whole: The study found among the lowest clonal expansion in partial responders at 0.1-3.0 mg/kg. Still undetermined is the antigen specificity of the expanded peripheral T cells.

Germline V gene data show CDR1 as SGHTA and CDR2 as FQGNSA. The CDR3 totals 14 residues. Trimming removed 1 base from V and 1 base from J, with 7 bases in between. Autoimmune disease history or systemic immunosuppression barred patients. Generated by immunoSEQ multiplex PCR, the TCRdb table keeps only in-frame clones and is missing some. The data contain around 37,000 clones, about 82% of them singletons. The sample in question was CD4+ or CD8+ T cells sorted from blood, obtained in a trial of the OX40 agonist ivuxolimab. The sequence was collected from an adult with an advanced solid tumor such as melanoma, head and neck, liver or kidney cancer. The V gene is TRBV7-2, the J gene TRBJ2-5, with no clear D. The CDR3 DNA reads TGTGCCAGCAGCTTAGAAAGGCTCCAAGAGACCCAGTACTTC. It yields the protein CASSLERLQETQYF.